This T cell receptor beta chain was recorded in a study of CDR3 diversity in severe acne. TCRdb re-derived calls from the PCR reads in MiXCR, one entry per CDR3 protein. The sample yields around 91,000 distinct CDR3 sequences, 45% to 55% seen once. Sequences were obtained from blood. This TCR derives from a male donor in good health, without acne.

The CDR3 reads CSVGQGEGHPSDTQYF. The CDR3 DNA follows: TGCAGCGTTGGACAAGGGGAGGGACACCCCTCAGATACGCAGTATTTT. This rearrangement joins TRBV29-1 to TRBJ2-3; a possible D gene is TRBD2 (7 bases). Germline V gives CDR1 SQVTM, CDR2 ANQGSEA. Trimming took off 4 bases at V and 4 bases at J, with 21 bases between the two ends. The CDR3 length is 16 residues.